The table lists the clone carrying this TCR beta chain with many counts. This entry comes from a study of T cell repertoires in cytomegalovirus infection. Study-wide background: It was the public TCR beta signatures that indicated both CMV infection and matching HLA type.

The CDR3 contains 13 residues. The germline gives CDR1 MGHRA, CDR2 YSYEKL. Losses at the gene ends were 8 bases for V and 0 bases for J; bases not matched to a gene: 4. TCRdb fed the reads into MiXCR, producing one record per CDR3 protein. Found here are about 76,000 distinct CDR3 sequences, roughly 3.5% of them singletons; the top ten hold 3.5% to 5%. The receptor was derived from a human donor in good health (CMV status not recorded). Some clones in this sample may be carry-over from other donors' samples. The V gene is TRBV4-1, the J gene TRBJ2-7; 7 bases are shared with TRBD1. The sequenced material came from PBMCs. The CDR3 DNA follows: TGCGCCAGCTCTGGGACAGTCTCCTACGAGCAGTACTTC. Translating gives CASSGTVSYEQYF.